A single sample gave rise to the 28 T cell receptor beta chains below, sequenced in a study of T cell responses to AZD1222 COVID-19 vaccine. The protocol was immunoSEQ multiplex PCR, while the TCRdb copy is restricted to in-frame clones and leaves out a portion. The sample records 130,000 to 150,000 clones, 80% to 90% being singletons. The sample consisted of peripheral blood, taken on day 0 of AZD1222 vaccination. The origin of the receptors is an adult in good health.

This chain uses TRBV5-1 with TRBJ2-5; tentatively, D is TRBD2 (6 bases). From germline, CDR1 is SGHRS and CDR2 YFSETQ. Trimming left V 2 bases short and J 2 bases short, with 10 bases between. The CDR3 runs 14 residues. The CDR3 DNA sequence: TGCGCCAGCAGCTTACTAGCCACTCAAGAGACCCAGTACTTC. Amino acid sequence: CASSLLATQETQYF. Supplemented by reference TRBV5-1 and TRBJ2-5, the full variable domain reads KAGVTQTPRYLIKTRGQQVTLSCSPISGHRSVSWYQQTPGQGLQFLFEYFSETQRNKGNFPGRFSGRQFSNSRSEMNVSTLELGDSALYLCASSLLATQETQYFGPGTRLLVL.

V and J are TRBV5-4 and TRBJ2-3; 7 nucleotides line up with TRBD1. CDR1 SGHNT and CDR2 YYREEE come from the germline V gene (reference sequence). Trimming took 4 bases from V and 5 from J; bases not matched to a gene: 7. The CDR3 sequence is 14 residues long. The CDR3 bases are TGTGCCAGCAGCGCCGACAGGGCGGAAGATACGCAGTATTTT. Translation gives CASSADRAEDTQYF.

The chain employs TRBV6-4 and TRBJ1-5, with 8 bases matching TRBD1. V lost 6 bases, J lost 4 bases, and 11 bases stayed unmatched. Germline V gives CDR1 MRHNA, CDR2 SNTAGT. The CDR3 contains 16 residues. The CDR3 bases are TGTGCCAGCAGACAGGGGGAAGCGTGGGGAAATCAGCCCCAGCATTTT. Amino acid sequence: CASRQGEAWGNQPQHF.

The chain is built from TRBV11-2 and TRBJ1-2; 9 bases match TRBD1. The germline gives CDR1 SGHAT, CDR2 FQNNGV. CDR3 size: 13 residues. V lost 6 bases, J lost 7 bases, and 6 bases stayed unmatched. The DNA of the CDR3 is TGTGCCAGCAGTCCGGACAGGGGTGGTGGCTACACCTTC. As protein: CASSPDRGGGYTF.

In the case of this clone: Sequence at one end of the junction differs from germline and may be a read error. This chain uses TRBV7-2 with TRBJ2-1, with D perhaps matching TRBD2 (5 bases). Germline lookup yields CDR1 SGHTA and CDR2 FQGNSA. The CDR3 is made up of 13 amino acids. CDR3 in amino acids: CASSLASVNEQFF. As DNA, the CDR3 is TGTGCCAGCAGCCTAGCCTCAGTAAATGAGCAGTTCTTC.

CDR3 region: CASSLASSYNEQFF. In DNA form, the CDR3 reads TGTGCCAGCAGCTTAGCCAGCTCCTACAATGAGCAGTTCTTC. V gene TRBV7-9 combines with J gene TRBJ2-1; unclear D gene. Germline V gene lookup returns CDR1 SEHNR and CDR2 FQNEAQ (reference sequence). Between the trimmed V and J ends, which lost 0 bases and 0 bases, there was a span of 3 bases. The CDR3 has 14 amino acids.

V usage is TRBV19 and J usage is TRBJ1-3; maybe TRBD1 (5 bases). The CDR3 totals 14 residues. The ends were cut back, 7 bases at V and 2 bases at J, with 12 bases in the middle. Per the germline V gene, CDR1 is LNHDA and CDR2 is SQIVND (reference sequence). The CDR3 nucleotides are TGTGCCAGTACGGGAGGGGATGCTGGAAACACCATATATTTT. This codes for CASTGGDAGNTIYF.

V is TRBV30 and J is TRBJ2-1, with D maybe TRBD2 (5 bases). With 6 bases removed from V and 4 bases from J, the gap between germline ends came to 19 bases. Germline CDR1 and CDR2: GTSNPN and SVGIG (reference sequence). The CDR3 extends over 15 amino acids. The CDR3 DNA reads TGTGCCTGTGCCGCTAGCCCCTCCCAATACAATGAGCAGTTCTTC. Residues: CACAASPSQYNEQFF. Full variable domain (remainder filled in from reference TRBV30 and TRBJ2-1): SQTIHQWPATLVQPVGSPLSLECTVEGTSNPNLYWYRQAAGRGLQLLFYSVGIGQISSEVPQNLSASRPQDRQFILSSKKLLLSDSGFYLCACAASPSQYNEQFFGPGTRLTVL.

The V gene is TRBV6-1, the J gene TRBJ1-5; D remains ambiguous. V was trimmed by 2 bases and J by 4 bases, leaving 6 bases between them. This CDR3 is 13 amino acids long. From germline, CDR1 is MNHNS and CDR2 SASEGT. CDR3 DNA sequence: TGTGCCAGCAGTGAACAGACGAATCAGCCCCAGCATTTT. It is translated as CASSEQTNQPQHF.

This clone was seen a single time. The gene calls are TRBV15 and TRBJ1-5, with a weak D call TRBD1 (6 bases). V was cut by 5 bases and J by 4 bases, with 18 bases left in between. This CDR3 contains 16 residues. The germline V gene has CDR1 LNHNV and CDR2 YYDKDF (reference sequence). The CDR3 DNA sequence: TGTGCCACCAGCGGATACCTGAGGGGGGGGAATCAGCCCCAGCATTTT. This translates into CATSGYLRGGNQPQHF.

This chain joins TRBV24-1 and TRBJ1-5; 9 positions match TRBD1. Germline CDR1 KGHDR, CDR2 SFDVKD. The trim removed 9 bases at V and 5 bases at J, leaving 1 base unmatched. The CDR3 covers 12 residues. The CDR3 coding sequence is TGTGCCACCGGGGACAGGGATCAGCCCCAGCATTTT. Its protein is CATGDRDQPQHF.

In DNA, the CDR3 is TGTGCCTTCCGAGGGAGCTCCTATAATTCACCCCTCCACTTT. Translating gives CAFRGSSYNSPLHF. The chain is built from TRBV6-5 and TRBJ1-6; D uncertain. The CDR3 contains 14 residues. Deletions cut 11 bases from V and 0 bases from J, with 11 bases between. Germline V gene data show CDR1 as MNHEY and CDR2 as SVGAGI.

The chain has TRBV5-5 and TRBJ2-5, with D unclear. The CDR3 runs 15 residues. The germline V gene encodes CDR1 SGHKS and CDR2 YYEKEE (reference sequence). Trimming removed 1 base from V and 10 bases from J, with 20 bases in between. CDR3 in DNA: TGTGCCAGCAGCTTGTGGGCAGGCCCCAAGATGAACCAGTACTTC. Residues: CASSLWAGPKMNQYF.

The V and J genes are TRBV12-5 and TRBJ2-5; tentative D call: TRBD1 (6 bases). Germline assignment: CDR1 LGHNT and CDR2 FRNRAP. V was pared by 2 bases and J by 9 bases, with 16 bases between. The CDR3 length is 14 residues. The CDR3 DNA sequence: TGTGCTAGTGGTTTGTACAGGGCGGGTACGGCCCAGTACTTC. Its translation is CASGLYRAGTAQYF.

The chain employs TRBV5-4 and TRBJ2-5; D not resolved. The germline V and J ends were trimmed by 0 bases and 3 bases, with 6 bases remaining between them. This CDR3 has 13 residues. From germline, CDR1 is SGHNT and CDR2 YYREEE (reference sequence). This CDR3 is CASSLGLEETQYF. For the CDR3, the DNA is TGTGCCAGCAGCTTGGGACTGGAAGAGACCCAGTACTTC.

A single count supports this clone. CDR3 protein: CAREGRSSGNTIYF. In nucleotides, the CDR3 is TGTGCCAGGGAGGGACGGTCCTCTGGAAACACCATATATTTT. The chain recombines TRBV27 with TRBJ1-3, with D perhaps matching TRBD1 (5 bases). CDR1 and CDR2 (germline): MNHEY, SMNVEV (reference sequence). CDR3 size: 14 residues. Trimming left V 9 bases short and J 0 bases short, with 12 bases between.

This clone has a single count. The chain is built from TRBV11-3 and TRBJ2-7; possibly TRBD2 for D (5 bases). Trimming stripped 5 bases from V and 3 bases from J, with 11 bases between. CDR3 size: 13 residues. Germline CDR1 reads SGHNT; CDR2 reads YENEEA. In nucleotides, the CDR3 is TGTGCCAGCAGCGTAAACAGCGGCTACGAGCAGTACTTC. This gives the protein CASSVNSGYEQYF.

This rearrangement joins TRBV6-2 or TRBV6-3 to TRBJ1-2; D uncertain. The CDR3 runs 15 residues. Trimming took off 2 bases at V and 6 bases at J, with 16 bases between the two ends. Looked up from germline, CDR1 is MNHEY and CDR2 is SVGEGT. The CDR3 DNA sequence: TGTGCCAGCAGTTACCTAAAACGGGATTTCGATGGCTACACCTTC. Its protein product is CASSYLKRDFDGYTF.

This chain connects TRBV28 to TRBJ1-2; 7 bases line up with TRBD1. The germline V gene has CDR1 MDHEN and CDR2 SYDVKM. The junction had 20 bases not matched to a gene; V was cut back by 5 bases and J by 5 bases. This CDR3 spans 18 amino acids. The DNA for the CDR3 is TGTGCCAGCAGTGACCTTATCGGGACAGTGTCCAAGGGGTATGGCTACACCTTC. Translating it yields CASSDLIGTVSKGYGYTF.

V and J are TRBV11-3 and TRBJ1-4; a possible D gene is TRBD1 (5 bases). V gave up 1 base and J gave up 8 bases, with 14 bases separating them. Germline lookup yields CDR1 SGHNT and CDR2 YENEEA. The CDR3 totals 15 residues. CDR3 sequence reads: CASSLVGASREKLFF. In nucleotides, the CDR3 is TGTGCCAGCAGCTTAGTAGGGGCCTCCCGCGAAAAACTGTTTTTT.

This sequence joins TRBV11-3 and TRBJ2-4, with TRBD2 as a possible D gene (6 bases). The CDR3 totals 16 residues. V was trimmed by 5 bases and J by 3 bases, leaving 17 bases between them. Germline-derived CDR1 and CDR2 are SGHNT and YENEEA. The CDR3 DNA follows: TGTGCCAGCAGCCCAGTTGGGGGAGGAGGCAAAAACATTCAGTACTTC. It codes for CASSPVGGGGKNIQYF.

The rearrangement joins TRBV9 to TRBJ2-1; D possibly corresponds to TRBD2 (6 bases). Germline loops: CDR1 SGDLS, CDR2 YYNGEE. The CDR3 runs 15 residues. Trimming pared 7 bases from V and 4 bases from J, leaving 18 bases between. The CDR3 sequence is CASAPLGGGYNEQFF. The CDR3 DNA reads TGTGCCAGCGCTCCCCTGGGAGGAGGATACAATGAGCAGTTCTTC.

The CDR3 DNA follows: TGCGCCAGCAGCCAAGAATCGTATCTAGCGGTTACCTACGAGCAGTACTTC. Its translation: CASSQESYLAVTYEQYF. The chain uses TRBV4-1 and TRBJ2-7; 7 nucleotides match TRBD2. The CDR3 covers 17 residues. Germline trimming cut 0 bases from V and 2 bases from J; bases unmatched to any gene: 10. Germline assignment: CDR1 MGHRA and CDR2 YSYEKL.

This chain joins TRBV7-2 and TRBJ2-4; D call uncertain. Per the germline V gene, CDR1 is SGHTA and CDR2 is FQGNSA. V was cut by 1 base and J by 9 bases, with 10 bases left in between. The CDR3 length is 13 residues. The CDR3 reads CASSLGPQSIQYF. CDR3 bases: TGTGCCAGCAGCTTAGGTCCCCAGTCCATTCAGTACTTC.

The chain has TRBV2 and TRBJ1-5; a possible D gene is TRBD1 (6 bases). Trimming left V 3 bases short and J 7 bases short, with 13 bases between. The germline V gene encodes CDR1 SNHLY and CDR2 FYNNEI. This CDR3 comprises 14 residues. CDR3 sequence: CASSDETGGQPQHF. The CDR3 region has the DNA TGTGCCAGCAGTGATGAGACAGGAGGCCAGCCCCAGCATTTT.

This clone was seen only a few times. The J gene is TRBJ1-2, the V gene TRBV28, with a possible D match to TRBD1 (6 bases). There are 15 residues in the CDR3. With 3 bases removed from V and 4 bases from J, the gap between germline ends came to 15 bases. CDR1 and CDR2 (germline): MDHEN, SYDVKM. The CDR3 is CASSLSDRPFYGYTF. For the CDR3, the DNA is TGTGCCAGCAGTTTGTCAGACAGGCCCTTCTATGGCTACACCTTC.

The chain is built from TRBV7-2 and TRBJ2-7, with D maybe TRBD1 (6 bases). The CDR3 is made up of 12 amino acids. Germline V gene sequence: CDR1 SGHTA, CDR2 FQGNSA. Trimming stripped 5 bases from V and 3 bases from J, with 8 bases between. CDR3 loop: CASSLQGYEQYF. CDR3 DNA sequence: TGTGCCAGCAGCCTACAGGGCTACGAGCAGTACTTC.

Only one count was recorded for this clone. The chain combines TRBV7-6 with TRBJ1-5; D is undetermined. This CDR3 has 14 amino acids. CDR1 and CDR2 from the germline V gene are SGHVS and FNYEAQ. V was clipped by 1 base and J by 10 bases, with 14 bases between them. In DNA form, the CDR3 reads TGTGCCAGCAGCTTAGAAGCACGTGAGGGACCCCAGCATTTT. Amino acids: CASSLEAREGPQHF.